The 21 T cell receptor beta chains reported below all come from one sample, sequenced in a study of cytomegalovirus exposure and HLA in healthy donors. Use of 60 Vbeta and 13 Jbeta primers characterized the PCR. Measured with immunoSEQ multiplex PCR; TCRdb has only the in-frame clones, and not every one. Of about 160,000 clones listed, about 83% are singletons. What was sequenced was PBMCs. Source of these receptors: a woman aged 30 to 39 in good health and CMV-seronegative.

The chain is built from TRBV28 and TRBJ2-1, with 11 bases matching TRBD1. Germline V gene sequence: CDR1 MDHEN, CDR2 SYDVKM. This CDR3 is built from 14 residues. Losses at the gene ends were 8 bases for V and 8 bases for J; bases not matched to a gene: 8. The CDR3 nucleotides are TGTGCCAGCTGGGACAGGGGGATTTCCGATGAGCAGTTCTTC. Translating gives CASWDRGISDEQFF.

J is TRBJ2-2 and V is TRBV5-8; 9 nucleotides agree with TRBD1. The germline V gene has CDR1 SGHTS and CDR2 YDEGEE. This CDR3 comprises 16 residues. V lost 6 bases to trimming and J lost 4 bases; unmatched junction nucleotides: 10. CDR3 sequence: CASNVRDRVGTGELFF. As DNA, the CDR3 is TGTGCCAGCAACGTACGGGACAGGGTGGGCACCGGGGAGCTGTTTTTT.

The V call is TRBV18, the J call TRBJ1-1, with TRBD1 matching over 7 bases. The CDR3 runs to 16 residues. CDR1 KGHSH and CDR2 LQKENI come from the germline V gene. The J segment lost 4 bases and the V segment lost 2 bases, leaving 10 bases of the junction unmatched. The chain's CDR3 is CASSPTTGAVGTEAFF. The DNA for the CDR3 is TGTGCCAGCTCACCAACCACAGGGGCAGTTGGCACTGAAGCTTTCTTT.

The rearrangement links TRBV10-2 to TRBJ1-1, with TRBD1 identical over 10 bases. Losses at the gene ends were 8 bases for V and 6 bases for J; bases not matched to a gene: 9. The CDR3 runs 14 residues. CDR1 and CDR2 from the germline V gene are WSHSY and SAAADI. The CDR3 here is CASGDRGRTAEAFF. As DNA, the CDR3 is TGCGCCAGCGGCGACAGGGGGCGGACCGCTGAAGCTTTCTTT.

V and J are TRBV10-3 and TRBJ1-2; the D is unclear. Germline V gives CDR1 ENHRY, CDR2 SYGVKD. Trimming removed 4 bases from V and 3 bases from J, with 12 bases in between. The CDR3 contains 14 residues. CDR3 region: CAISGPNRDYGYTF. In nucleotides, the CDR3 is TGTGCCATCAGTGGGCCAAACAGAGACTATGGCTACACCTTC.

The V gene is TRBV5-1, the J gene TRBJ1-5; 11 nucleotides align to TRBD1. Germline CDR1 SGHRS, CDR2 YFSETQ. V dropped 3 bases and J dropped 3; count of bases not matched to a gene: 5. The CDR3 totals 16 residues. CDR3 region: CASSSGTGGVNQPQHF. In DNA, the CDR3 is TGCGCCAGCAGCTCAGGGACAGGGGGTGTCAATCAGCCCCAGCATTTT. The entire variable domain, with the rest obtained from reference TRBV5-1 and TRBJ1-5, is as follows: KAGVTQTPRYLIKTRGQQVTLSCSPISGHRSVSWYQQTPGQGLQFLFEYFSETQRNKGNFPGRFSGRQFSNSRSEMNVSTLELGDSALYLCASSSGTGGVNQPQHFGDGTRLSIL.

The chain links TRBV19 to TRBJ2-5, with TRBD2 matching 12 bases. The trim removed 3 bases at V and 2 bases at J, leaving 4 bases unmatched. CDR1 and CDR2 (germline): LNHDA, SQIVND (reference sequence). The length of the CDR3 is 16 residues. CDR3 DNA sequence: TGTGCCAGTAGTATGCTAGCGGGGGGGCTGCAAGAGACCCAGTACTTC. This codes for CASSMLAGGLQETQYF.

The chain uses TRBV2 and TRBJ2-5; the match to TRBD1 covers 10 bases. After removal of 6 bases from V and 2 bases from J, the junction contained 12 bases not matched to a gene. This CDR3 is 17 amino acids long. Per germline, CDR1 SNHLY and CDR2 FYNNEI. DNA for the CDR3: TGTGCCAGCAGGTTTGACAGGGGGCGCCTTATTCAAGAGACCCAGTACTTC. This codes for CASRFDRGRLIQETQYF.

This chain links TRBV7-2 with TRBJ2-7, with 10 bases lining up with TRBD2. Germline V lookup: CDR1 SGHTA, CDR2 FQGNSA. V dropped 2 bases and J dropped 6; count of bases not matched to a gene: 10. The CDR3 is 16 amino acids. DNA for the CDR3: TGTGCCAGCAGCTTATCTGCAGGGAGACTAGCGGGCGAGCAGTACTTC. This codes for CASSLSAGRLAGEQYF.

With respect to this clone: No conserved phenylalanine or tryptophan is present at the end of the CDR3, so a read error is the likely explanation. The chain carries TRBV10-2 and TRBJ1-5; 7 bases are shared with TRBD1. The V gene end was trimmed by 8 bases and the J gene end by 0 bases; junction bases not matched to a gene: 7. Germline loops: CDR1 WSHSY, CDR2 SAAADI. The CDR3 sequence is 15 residues long. This CDR3 reads CASLDRPNSNQPQHV. The CDR3 nucleotides read TGCGCCAGCCTGGACAGGCCAAATAGCAATCAGCCCCAGCATGTT.

This chain connects TRBV18 to TRBJ1-2, with a possible D match to TRBD1 (5 bases). The CDR3 loop spans 14 amino acids. Trimming left V 3 bases short and J 6 bases short, with 14 bases between. CDR1 KGHSH and CDR2 LQKENI come from the germline V gene. Here the CDR3 DNA reads TGTGCCAGCTCACCCAAAGAGGCAGGGCATGGCTACACCTTC. This sequence encodes CASSPKEAGHGYTF.

The chain combines TRBV9 with TRBJ2-5; D is possibly TRBD1 (5 bases). This CDR3 region has 13 residues. V was trimmed by 2 bases and J by 7 bases, leaving 12 bases between them. CDR1 and CDR2 from the germline V gene are SGDLS and YYNGEE. The CDR3 region has the DNA TGTGCCAGCAGCGTGGGTGGGGCAGGGACCCAGTACTTC. It yields the protein CASSVGGAGTQYF.

The V gene is TRBV4-3, the J gene TRBJ2-7; 7 bases line up with TRBD2. The CDR3 totals 15 residues. The V and J ends lost 4 bases and 3 bases, in that order; junction bases with no gene match: 9. The V gene's germline CDR1 is LGHNA and CDR2 YSLEER. This CDR3 is CASSRQAGRYYEQYF. Here the CDR3 DNA reads TGCGCCAGCAGCCGCCAAGCGGGGAGATACTACGAGCAGTACTTC.

The rearrangement links TRBV28 to TRBJ1-3; TRBD1 is a possible D gene (6 bases). The CDR3 covers 15 residues. V gave up 10 bases and J gave up 2 bases, with 18 bases separating them. In germline, CDR1 is MDHEN, CDR2 SYDVKM. The CDR3 region is CATEPQGIAGNTIYF. For the CDR3, the DNA is TGTGCCACCGAACCACAGGGTATAGCTGGAAACACCATATATTTT.

This chain connects TRBV10-1 to TRBJ2-7; weak D call: TRBD1 (6 bases). This CDR3 is 13 amino acids long. V was pared by 3 bases and J by 2 bases, with 8 bases between. Per germline, CDR1 WNHNN and CDR2 SYGVQD (reference sequence). CDR3 nucleotide sequence: TGCGCCAGCAGTGATAGGACAGCCTACGAGCAGTACTTC. It codes for CASSDRTAYEQYF.

The table lists this clone with a count of one. This rearrangement joins TRBV4-3 to TRBJ1-2; D perhaps matches TRBD1 (5 bases). V gave up 0 bases and J gave up 3 bases, with 8 bases separating them. CDR3 length: 14 amino acids. Germline values: CDR1 LGHNA, CDR2 YSLEER. The CDR3 DNA reads as TGCGCCAGCAGCCAAGAAAGGGGCTACTATGGCTACACCTTC. Amino acid sequence: CASSQERGYYGYTF.

This clone appeared a single time. The rearrangement links TRBV19 to TRBJ2-2, with 9 positions matching TRBD1. CDR1 LNHDA and CDR2 SQIVND come from the germline V gene (reference sequence). The ends lost 3 bases at V and 2 bases at J; junction bases unmatched: 4. This CDR3 contains 16 residues. The CDR3: CASSITGGANTGELFF. DNA for the CDR3: TGTGCCAGTAGTATCACAGGGGGCGCCAACACCGGGGAGCTGTTTTTT.

This sequence joins TRBV27 and TRBJ2-1, with D perhaps TRBD1 (6 bases). The CDR3 covers 15 residues. V gave up 3 bases and J gave up 4 bases, with 13 bases separating them. CDR1 is MNHEY, CDR2 SMNVEV, per germline (reference sequence). Here the CDR3 DNA reads TGTGCCAGCAGTTTGGTGGCAGGGGAATACAATGAGCAGTTCTTC. This encodes CASSLVAGEYNEQFF.

The chain couples TRBV5-4 to TRBJ1-2, with 8 bases aligning to TRBD1. The CDR3 loop spans 16 amino acids. J was trimmed by 0 bases and V by 4 bases; bases with no gene match: 8. The germline V gene has CDR1 SGHNT and CDR2 YYREEE (reference sequence). The CDR3 coding sequence is TGTGCCAGCAGCCCAGGACAGGGCCGAACTAACTATGGCTACACCTTC. This gives the protein CASSPGQGRTNYGYTF.

The chain combines TRBV30 with TRBJ2-3; the D gene is possibly TRBD2 (6 bases). V lost 4 bases and J 8 bases, leaving 13 bases between the germline ends. The CDR3 is made up of 12 amino acids. Germline assignment: CDR1 GTSNPN and CDR2 SVGIG (reference sequence). For the CDR3, the DNA is TGTGCCTGGAACCGGGGGATGTCTACGCAGTATTTT. Translation: CAWNRGMSTQYF.

J is TRBJ1-6 and V is TRBV28; D unclear. V was clipped by 4 bases and J by 7 bases, with 14 bases between them. The V gene's germline CDR1 is MDHEN and CDR2 SYDVKM. The CDR3 has 15 amino acids. CDR3 loop: CASSSPGIVNSPLHF. CDR3 sequence (DNA): TGTGCCAGCAGTTCCCCCGGTATAGTGAATTCACCCCTCCACTTT.